The 26 T cell receptor beta chains presented below share a single source sample, sequenced in a study of T cells in Graves' hyperthyroidism and ophthalmopathy. Using RNA transcripts as the source, TCR beta CDR3 regions were amplified. TCR CDR3 regions were first amplified by RT-PCR with HTBI primers. Each CDR3 protein is one row after TCRdb ran MiXCR on the multiplex PCR reads. The sample consists of 250,000 to 300,000 distinct CDR3 sequences, roughly 15% of them appearing once. Sequenced sample: blood. These receptors all come from a woman between 50 and 59 years old with Graves' hyperthyroidism that later progressed to Graves' ophthalmopathy.

In this sample, this clonotype turned up many times. This chain links TRBV27 with TRBJ2-1; D possibly corresponds to TRBD1 (5 bases). CDR3 length equals 15 residues. The germline V and J ends were trimmed by 2 bases and 0 bases, with 8 bases remaining between them. CDR1 MNHEY and CDR2 SMNVEV come from the germline V gene (reference sequence). The CDR3 sequence is CASSLGHSSYNEQFF. The CDR3 DNA sequence: TGTGCCAGCAGTTTAGGACATAGCTCCTACAATGAGCAGTTCTTC.

The V gene is TRBV7-3, the J gene TRBJ2-1, with 8 bases aligning to TRBD2. The CDR3 consists of 13 residues. Unmatched junction bases numbered 1, after V lost 2 bases and J lost 7 bases. Germline V gene lookup returns CDR1 SGHTA and CDR2 FQGTGA. The CDR3 sequence is CASSLASGNEQFF. CDR3 nucleotides: TGTGCCAGCAGCTTAGCTAGCGGGAATGAGCAGTTCTTC.

This clonotype appeared many times. The CDR3 nucleotides are TGTGCCAGCAGGGAGCGGGGCGGGTATCGCACCGGGGAGCTGTTTTTT. Encoded protein: CASRERGGYRTGELFF. The chain has TRBV28 and TRBJ2-2; 7 nucleotides agree with TRBD2. Germline assignment: CDR1 MDHEN and CDR2 SYDVKM. With 6 bases clipped from V and 4 bases from J, the junction kept 11 bases outside the gene matches. The CDR3 extends over 16 amino acids.

The chain combines TRBV5-1 with TRBJ1-3, with D hard to call. The ends were cut back, 0 bases at V and 0 bases at J, with 10 bases in the middle. This CDR3 spans 16 amino acids. The germline V gene encodes CDR1 SGHRS and CDR2 YFSETQ. In DNA, the CDR3 is TGCGCCAGCAGCTTGGTTGGCCCGAGCTCTGGAAACACCATATATTTT. Translating gives CASSLVGPSSGNTIYF. The entire variable domain, with the rest obtained from reference TRBV5-1 and TRBJ1-3, is as follows: KAGVTQTPRYLIKTRGQQVTLSCSPISGHRSVSWYQQTPGQGLQFLFEYFSETQRNKGNFPGRFSGRQFSNSRSEMNVSTLELGDSALYLCASSLVGPSSGNTIYFGEGSWLTVV.

This clonotype was counted ten times or more. The chain is built from TRBV28 and TRBJ2-7, with 7 positions matching TRBD1. CDR1 MDHEN and CDR2 SYDVKM come from the germline V gene. This CDR3 has 13 amino acids. V trimming: 3 bases; J trimming: 10 bases; junction bases outside the gene matches: 9. The CDR3 DNA follows: TGTGCCAGCAGTTTCCCCTCAACAGGGGATCAGTACTTC. Its translation is CASSFPSTGDQYF.

This clonotype was seen a few times. The rearrangement uses TRBV7-9 and TRBJ2-7; D may be TRBD1 or TRBD2 (5 bases each). CDR1 and CDR2 from the germline V gene are SEHNR and FQNEAQ (reference sequence). The CDR3 sequence is 14 residues long. With 4 bases removed from V and 4 bases from J, the gap between germline ends came to 14 bases. CDR3 in DNA: TGTGCCAGCAGCTCTACTCGGGGCCAGTACGAGCAGTACTTC. Encoded protein: CASSSTRGQYEQYF. The whole variable domain, filled in from reference TRBV7-9 and TRBJ2-7, reads DTGVSQNPRHKITKRGQNVTFRCDPISEHNRLYWYRQTLGQGPEFLTYFQNEAQLEKSRLLSDRFSAERPKGSFSTLEIQRTEQGDSAMYLCASSSTRGQYEQYFGPGTRLTVT.

The chain is built from TRBV5-1 and TRBJ1-1, with D unclear. The CDR3 length is 13 residues. V was shortened by 2 bases and J by 0 bases, with 5 bases between the two germline ends. Germline lookup yields CDR1 SGHRS and CDR2 YFSETQ. CDR3 coding DNA: TGCGCCAGCAGCTTTATATTGAACACTGAAGCTTTCTTT. This sequence encodes CASSFILNTEAFF.

Details on this clonotype: The conserved phenylalanine or tryptophan is not found at the CDR3 terminus, so this likely reflects a read error. For the CDR3, the DNA is TGTGCCAGCAGCTTGACAGGAACCTCTTACGAGCAGTACCTC. Translating gives CASSLTGTSYEQYL. V usage is TRBV7-3 and J usage is TRBJ2-7; weak D call: TRBD1 (6 bases). CDR1 is SGHTA and CDR2 is FQGTGA in the germline V gene. The V and J ends lost 3 bases and 4 bases respectively, with 13 bases between them. The CDR3 covers 14 residues.

This clonotype was detected ten times or more. The chain is built from TRBV28 and TRBJ2-1; possibly TRBD2 for D (5 bases). The germline gives CDR1 MDHEN, CDR2 SYDVKM. The CDR3 runs to 13 residues. Trimming removed 3 bases at V and 6 bases at J, with 9 bases between. The CDR3 spells CASSFGEINEQFF. The DNA of the CDR3 is TGTGCCAGCAGTTTCGGGGAGATCAATGAGCAGTTCTTC.

The rearrangement joins TRBV4-1 to TRBJ2-5; 9 bases align to TRBD1. CDR1 and CDR2 from the germline V gene are MGHRA and YSYEKL. V trimming: 5 bases; J trimming: 5 bases; junction bases outside the gene matches: 9. The CDR3 contains 15 residues. The CDR3 reads CASSAGTGYGETQYF. The CDR3 nucleotides read TGCGCCAGCAGCGCCGGGACAGGGTACGGGGAGACCCAGTACTTC.

This clonotype was detected only a few times. V gene TRBV24-1 combines with J gene TRBJ2-2, with 9 nucleotides matching TRBD1. V shed 4 bases, J shed 7 bases, and the junction held 9 bases outside the gene matches. This CDR3 has 16 amino acids. From germline, CDR1 is KGHDR and CDR2 SFDVKD. The CDR3 here is CATSDAGTGYSGELFF. The CDR3 DNA reads TGTGCCACCAGTGACGCCGGGACAGGGTATAGCGGGGAGCTGTTTTTT.

This clonotype appeared many times. This sequence joins TRBV11-2 and TRBJ2-1; D unresolved. V lost 0 bases to trimming and J lost 8 bases, with 11 bases between them. Germline V CDR1 and CDR2: SGHAT, FQNNGV. The CDR3 loop spans 14 amino acids. The DNA of the CDR3 is TGTGCCAGCAGCTTAGATCGGGTGGGTGATGAGCAGTTCTTC. Protein: CASSLDRVGDEQFF.

The chain couples TRBV7-9 to TRBJ2-5; TRBD1 might be the D (6 bases). CDR3 length: 13 residues. Trimming cost V 5 bases and J 0 bases, with 7 bases left between them. Germline V gives CDR1 SEHNR, CDR2 FQNEAQ (reference sequence). This CDR3 is CASSRQDQETQYF. The CDR3 DNA sequence: TGTGCCAGCAGCCGACAGGACCAAGAGACCCAGTACTTC.

This sequence joins TRBV10-3 and TRBJ1-5; no firm D call. The CDR3 covers 13 residues. V lost 3 bases, J lost 4 bases, and 7 bases lay in between. CDR1 ENHRY and CDR2 SYGVKD come from the germline V gene. For the CDR3, the DNA is TGTGCCATCAGTGAAAGCCTAAATCAGCCCCAGCATTTT. Encoded protein: CAISESLNQPQHF.

There are many counts of this clonotype. The chain couples TRBV27 to TRBJ2-1; 8 bases are a match to TRBD2. Germline CDR1 reads MNHEY; CDR2 reads SMNVEV (reference sequence). With 2 bases clipped from V and 2 bases from J, the junction kept 23 bases outside the gene matches. The CDR3 contains 22 residues. The CDR3 protein is CASSLRPEFLRGGGSPYNEQFF. CDR3 nucleotides: TGTGCCAGCAGTTTAAGGCCGGAATTCTTACGGGGGGGCGGGAGCCCCTACAATGAGCAGTTCTTC.

Many counts were recorded for this clonotype. The chain links TRBV9 to TRBJ2-5; D is unresolved. V was shortened by 0 bases and J by 1 base, with 16 bases between the two germline ends. This CDR3 region has 17 residues. The V gene's germline CDR1 is SGDLS and CDR2 YYNGEE. CDR3 nucleotide sequence: TGTGCCAGCAGCGTAGGGGCAGCAGCGTCGGGCCAAGAGACCCAGTACTTC. It specifies CASSVGAAASGQETQYF.

This clonotype came up many times. The chain joins TRBV2 to TRBJ2-7, with D unresolved. V was pared by 7 bases and J by 5 bases, with 21 bases between. This CDR3 region has 15 residues. Germline CDR1 reads SNHLY; CDR2 reads FYNNEI. CDR3 bases: TGTGCCAGCACTTCGGTAGTCCCTTGGGTCAACGAGCAGTACTTC. Protein product: CASTSVVPWVNEQYF.

In this sample, this clonotype turned up many times. The chain employs TRBV7-9 and TRBJ2-5, with TRBD1 matching over 7 bases. From germline, CDR1 is SEHNR and CDR2 FQNEAQ (reference sequence). The V gene end was trimmed by 4 bases and the J gene end by 4 bases; junction bases not matched to a gene: 9. CDR3 length equals 15 residues. The CDR3 sequence: CASSSKQGLGETQYF. Written as DNA, the CDR3 is TGTGCCAGCAGCTCTAAACAGGGGCTGGGAGAGACCCAGTACTTC. Variable domain in full (rest from reference TRBV7-9 and TRBJ2-5): DTGVSQNPRHKITKRGQNVTFRCDPISEHNRLYWYRQTLGQGPEFLTYFQNEAQLEKSRLLSDRFSAERPKGSFSTLEIQRTEQGDSAMYLCASSSKQGLGETQYFGPGTRLLVL.

This clonotype was seen ten or more times. The chain carries TRBV5-1 and TRBJ2-3, with unresolved D. Germline V gene data show CDR1 as SGHRS and CDR2 as YFSETQ. This CDR3 has 13 amino acids. V lost 4 bases, J lost 3 bases, and 9 bases lay in between. CDR3 bases: TGCGCCAGCAGCGTTTCAGAGACAGATACGCAGTATTTT. It translates to CASSVSETDTQYF.

With regard to this clonotype: With a much larger clone just one base away, this may be a read error. The chain has TRBV20-1 and TRBJ2-2; the D gene is possibly TRBD1 (6 bases). The CDR3 spans 17 residues. Trimming pared 1 base from V and 5 bases from J, leaving 20 bases between. CDR1 DFQATT and CDR2 SNEGSKA come from the germline V gene (reference sequence). The CDR3, as DNA: TGCAGTGCTAGAGGGGAAAAGACAGGCTGGCAGACCGGGGAGCTGTTTTTT. This codes for CSARGEKTGWQTGELFF.

There are a few counts of this clonotype. V and J are TRBV6-1 and TRBJ2-3; 7 nucleotides line up with TRBD1. V was clipped by 6 bases and J by 5 bases; unmatched bases: 14. CDR3 length equals 16 residues. CDR1 and CDR2 from the germline V gene are MNHNS and SASEGT. The CDR3 sequence is CASRVHGTAGGDTQYF. For the CDR3, the DNA is TGTGCCAGCAGAGTCCACGGGACCGCAGGGGGAGATACGCAGTATTTT.

The chain recombines TRBV12-3 or TRBV12-4 with TRBJ2-7, with D tentatively TRBD2 (6 bases). The V end lost 7 bases, the J end lost 2 bases, and 15 bases lay between the germline ends. CDR3 size: 14 residues. The CDR3 region has the DNA TGTGCCAGCAAGGTGGGTAGCGGAGCCTACGAGCAGTACTTC. Translation gives CASKVGSGAYEQYF.

This clonotype was counted many times. The V gene is TRBV7-9, the J gene TRBJ1-1, with 7 bases identical to TRBD1. V shed 1 base and J 9 bases; nucleotides not matched to a gene: 2. The germline V gene has CDR1 SEHNR and CDR2 FQNEAQ (reference sequence). The length of the CDR3 is 12 residues. The CDR3 DNA reads TGTGCCAGCAGCTTAGGGGGACAGCAAGCTTTCTTT. It yields the protein CASSLGGQQAFF.

In this sample, this clonotype turned up many times. The chain is built from TRBV6-1 and TRBJ1-2; D might be TRBD1 (6 bases). This CDR3 comprises 14 residues. The germline CDR1 and CDR2 sequences are MNHNS and SASEGT. V lost 1 base and J 6 bases, leaving 12 bases between the germline ends. In DNA, the CDR3 is TGTGCCAGCAGTGAAGGTGGGACACCGAATGGCTACACCTTC. Protein: CASSEGGTPNGYTF.

This clonotype showed up many times. The chain uses TRBV14 and TRBJ2-1; TRBD1 agrees at 9 bases. The CDR3 has 16 residues. V lost 1 base to trimming and J lost 3 bases; unmatched junction nucleotides: 4. Per germline, CDR1 SGHDN and CDR2 FVKESK. Here the CDR3 DNA reads TGTGCCAGCAGCCAAGCCGGACAGGGGAACTACAATGAGCAGTTCTTC. Translation gives CASSQAGQGNYNEQFF.

The chain links TRBV12-3 or TRBV12-4 to TRBJ2-3, with D possibly TRBD2 on 5 matching bases. This CDR3 is 15 amino acids long. V was cut by 4 bases and J by 14 bases, with 25 bases left in between. This chain's CDR3 is CASSYVSGILTRLYF. In nucleotides, the CDR3 is TGTGCCAGCAGTTACGTATCGGGAATTCTTACGCGTCTGTATTTT.